Sequencing of this T cell receptor beta chain was carried out in a study of a mutant IDH1 vaccine in newly diagnosed glioma. Findings of the study overall: Among top peripheral T cell clonotypes, changes seemed unrelated to pseudoprogression.

There are 13 residues in the CDR3. CDR1 SNHLY and CDR2 FYNNEI come from the germline V gene. V was cut by 8 bases and J by 0 bases, with 7 bases left in between. The table came from immunoSEQ multiplex PCR; TCRdb's copy has only in-frame clones and leaves some out. The sample comprises about 88,000 clones, over 70% of which are singletons, and less than 6.5% rests with the top ten. Time point meaning: baseline, week 1 (first vaccination visit). Stated treatment: pre-vaccination baseline after standard-of-care therapy. In the case of this clone: What it binds is not known.

V gene TRBV2 combines with J gene TRBJ2-2, with D possibly matching TRBD2 (5 bases). The clonotype originates from a man aged 35 to 55 with glioma. Some clones in this sample may be carry-over from other donors' samples. Source: PBMCs, taken from a glioma patient treated with radiotherapy, temozolomide or both. CDR3 in DNA: TGTGCCAGCGAGCGGACGAACACCGGGGAGCTGTTTTTT. It yields the protein CASERTNTGELFF.